This TCR beta chain emerged from a study of CD8+CD57+ T cells in acquired aplastic anemia. Study as a whole: 3.2 ug was the average amount of DNA from sorted CD4+ and CD8+ cells.

A note on this clonotype: Its antigen remains unknown.

The CDR3 is 15 residues long. CDR1 is MNHEY, CDR2 SMNVEV, per germline (reference sequence). Regarding the study as a whole: Patient and control CD8+ Simpson's diversity was not significantly different.

The template for TCR beta VDJ and CDR3 sequence profiling was genomic DNA. TCRdb used MiXCR to reprocess the reads, holding one entry per CDR3 protein. Here the sample spans about 200,000 distinct CDR3 sequences, 65% being singletons. The authors sequenced patients whose flow cytometry had shown CD8+CD57+ cell expansion. This chain joins TRBV27 and TRBJ1-4, with TRBD2 matching 10 bases. The DNA end favors TRBJ2-2, so the J call may be wrong. Material for sequencing was sorted CD4+, CD8+, or CD8+CD57+ T cells (not recorded which) from PBMCs. This TCR came from a human donor with aplastic anemia. In DNA, the CDR3 is TGTGCCAGCAGTTACAGCGGGGGGGCTATCGGGGAGCTGTTTTTT. It yields the protein CASSYSGGAIGELFF.